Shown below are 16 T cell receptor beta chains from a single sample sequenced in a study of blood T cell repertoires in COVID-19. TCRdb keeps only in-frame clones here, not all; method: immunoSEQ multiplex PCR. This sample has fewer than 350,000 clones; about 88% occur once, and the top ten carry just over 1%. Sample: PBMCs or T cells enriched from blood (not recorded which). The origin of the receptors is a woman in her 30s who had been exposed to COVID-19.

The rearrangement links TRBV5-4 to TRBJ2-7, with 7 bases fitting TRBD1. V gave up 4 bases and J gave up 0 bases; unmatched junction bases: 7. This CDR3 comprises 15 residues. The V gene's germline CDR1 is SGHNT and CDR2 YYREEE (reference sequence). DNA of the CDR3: TGTGCCAGCAGCGACAGCGACAGGGACTCCTACGAGCAGTACTTC. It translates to CASSDSDRDSYEQYF.

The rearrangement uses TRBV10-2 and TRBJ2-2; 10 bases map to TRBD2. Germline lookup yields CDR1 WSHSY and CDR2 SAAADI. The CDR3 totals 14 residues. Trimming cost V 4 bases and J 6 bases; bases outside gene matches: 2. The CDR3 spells CASSGLAGAGELFF. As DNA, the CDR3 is TGCGCCAGCAGTGGTCTAGCGGGAGCCGGGGAGCTGTTTTTT.

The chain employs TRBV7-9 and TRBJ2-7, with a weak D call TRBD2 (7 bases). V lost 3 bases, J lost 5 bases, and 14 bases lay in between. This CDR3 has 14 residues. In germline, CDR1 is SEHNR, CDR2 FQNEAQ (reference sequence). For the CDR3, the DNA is TGTGCCAGCAGCTTTTGGGGGCGGGAGAACGAGCAGTACTTC. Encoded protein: CASSFWGRENEQYF. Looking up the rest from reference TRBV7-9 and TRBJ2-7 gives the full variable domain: DTGVSQNPRHKITKRGQNVTFRCDPISEHNRLYWYRQTLGQGPEFLTYFQNEAQLEKSRLLSDRFSAERPKGSFSTLEIQRTEQGDSAMYLCASSFWGRENEQYFGPGTRLTVT.

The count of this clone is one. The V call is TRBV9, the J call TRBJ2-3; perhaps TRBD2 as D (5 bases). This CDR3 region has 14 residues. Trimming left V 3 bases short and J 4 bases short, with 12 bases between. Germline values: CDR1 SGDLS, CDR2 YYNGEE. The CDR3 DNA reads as TGTGCCAGCAGCGAGGACTCGCGGGCAGATACGCAGTATTTT. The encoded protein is CASSEDSRADTQYF.

The DNA for the CDR3 is TGTGCCAGCAGCCATCCCCGGACTAGCGGGAGACTGTACGAGCAGTACTTC. The encoded protein is CASSHPRTSGRLYEQYF. This chain links TRBV3-1 (or the pseudogene TRBV3-2) with TRBJ2-7; 13 nucleotides line up with TRBD2. V was pared by 3 bases and J by 4 bases, with 9 bases of the junction left unmatched. Germline CDR1 reads LGHDT; CDR2 reads YNNKEL (reference sequence). The CDR3 has 17 residues.

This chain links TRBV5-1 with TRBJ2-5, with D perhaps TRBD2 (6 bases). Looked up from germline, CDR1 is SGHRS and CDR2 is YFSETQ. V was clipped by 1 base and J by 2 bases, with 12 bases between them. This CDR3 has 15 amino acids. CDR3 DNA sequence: TGCGCCAGCAGCTTGTGGCCAGGGAGGCAAGAGACCCAGTACTTC. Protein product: CASSLWPGRQETQYF.

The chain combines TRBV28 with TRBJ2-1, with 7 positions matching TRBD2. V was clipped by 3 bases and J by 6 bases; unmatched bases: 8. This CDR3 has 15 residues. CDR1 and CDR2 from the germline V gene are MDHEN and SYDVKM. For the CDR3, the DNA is TGTGCCAGCAGTTTTCTGGCGGGAGTGTCCAATGAGCAGTTCTTC. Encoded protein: CASSFLAGVSNEQFF.

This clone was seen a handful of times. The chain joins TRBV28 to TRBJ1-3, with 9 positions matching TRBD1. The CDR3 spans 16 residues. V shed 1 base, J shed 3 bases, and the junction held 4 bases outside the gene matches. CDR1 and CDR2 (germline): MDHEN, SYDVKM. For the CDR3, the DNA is TGTGCCAGCAGTTTATCTGACAGGGGGTTTGGAAACACCATATATTTT. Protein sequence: CASSLSDRGFGNTIYF.

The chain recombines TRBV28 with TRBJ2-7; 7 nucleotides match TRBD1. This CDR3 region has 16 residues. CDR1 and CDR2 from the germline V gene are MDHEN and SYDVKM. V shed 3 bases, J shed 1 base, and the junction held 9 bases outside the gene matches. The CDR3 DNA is TGTGCCAGCAGTTTCTCCCCTAGACAGGGATCCTACGAGCAGTACTTC. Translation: CASSFSPRQGSYEQYF.

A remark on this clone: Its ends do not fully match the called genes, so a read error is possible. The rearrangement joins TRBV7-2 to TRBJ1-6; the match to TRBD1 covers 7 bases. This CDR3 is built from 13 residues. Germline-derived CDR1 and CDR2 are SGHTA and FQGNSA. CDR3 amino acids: CASSLGAYRDSTF. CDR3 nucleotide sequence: TGTGCCAGCAGCTTAGGAGCCTATAGGGACAGCACATTT.

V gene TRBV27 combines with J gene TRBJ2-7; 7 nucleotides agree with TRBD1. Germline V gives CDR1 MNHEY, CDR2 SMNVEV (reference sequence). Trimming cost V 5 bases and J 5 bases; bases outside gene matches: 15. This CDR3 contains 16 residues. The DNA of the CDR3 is TGTGCCAGCAGTGTGACAGGGCTCAACCTCCCCCACGAGCAGTACTTC. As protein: CASSVTGLNLPHEQYF.

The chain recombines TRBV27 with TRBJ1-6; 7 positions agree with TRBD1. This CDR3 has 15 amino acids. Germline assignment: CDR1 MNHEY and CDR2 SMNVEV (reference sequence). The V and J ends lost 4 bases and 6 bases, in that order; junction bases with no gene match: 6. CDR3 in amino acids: CASSSGTAPNSPLHF. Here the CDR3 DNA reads TGTGCCAGCAGTTCAGGGACAGCACCTAATTCACCCCTCCACTTT.

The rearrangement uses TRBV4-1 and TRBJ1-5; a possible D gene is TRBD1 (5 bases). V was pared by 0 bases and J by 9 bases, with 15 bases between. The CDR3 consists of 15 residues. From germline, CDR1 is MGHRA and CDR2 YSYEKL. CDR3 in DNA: TGCGCCAGCAGCCAAGATGGGGGAGGGGTTTGGCCCCAGCATTTT. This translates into CASSQDGGGVWPQHF.

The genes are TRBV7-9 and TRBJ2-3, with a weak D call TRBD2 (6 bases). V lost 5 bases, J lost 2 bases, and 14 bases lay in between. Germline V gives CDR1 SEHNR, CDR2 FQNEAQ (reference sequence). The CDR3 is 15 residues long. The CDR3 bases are TGTGCCAGCAGCCCCCCGGGACTTACCACAGATACGCAGTATTTT. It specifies CASSPPGLTTDTQYF. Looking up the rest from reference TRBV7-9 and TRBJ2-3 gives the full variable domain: DTGVSQNPRHKITKRGQNVTFRCDPISEHNRLYWYRQTLGQGPEFLTYFQNEAQLEKSRLLSDRFSAERPKGSFSTLEIQRTEQGDSAMYLCASSPPGLTTDTQYFGPGTRLTVL.

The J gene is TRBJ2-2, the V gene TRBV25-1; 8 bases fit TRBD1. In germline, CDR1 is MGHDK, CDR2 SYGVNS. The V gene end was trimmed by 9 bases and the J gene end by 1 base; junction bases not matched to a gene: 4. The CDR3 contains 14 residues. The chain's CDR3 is CASNRGWNTGELFF. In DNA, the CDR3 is TGTGCCAGTAACAGGGGGTGGAACACCGGGGAGCTGTTTTTT.

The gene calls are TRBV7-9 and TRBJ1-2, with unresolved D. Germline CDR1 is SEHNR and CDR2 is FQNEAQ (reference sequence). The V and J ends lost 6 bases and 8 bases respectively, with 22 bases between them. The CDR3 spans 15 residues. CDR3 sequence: CASRSTFRGFVGYTF. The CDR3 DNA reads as TGTGCCAGCAGGTCTACATTCCGAGGGTTCGTGGGCTACACCTTC.